The present T cell receptor (beta chain) was sequenced within a study of cytomegalovirus exposure and HLA in healthy donors. Study-level points and caveats: Judged likely to be a sequencing artifact was a cluster of highly shared sequence variants. Usually a TCR sequence was rare, but some public TCRs were found in many donors. Testing in vitro showed a few CMV-associated chains specific for CMV antigens.

This CDR3 is built from 15 residues. V shed 5 bases and J shed 1 base, with 15 bases lying between them. The germline V gene has CDR1 MNHNS and CDR2 SASEGT. In the PCR, 60 Vbeta and 13 Jbeta primers were used. The repertoire was sequenced with immunoSEQ multiplex PCR; TCRdb's copy has only in-frame clones and lacks some. Seen here are under 150,000 clones, approximately 72% observed once, and the top ten hold approximately 2%. About this clone: Its antigen is currently unknown.

The chain joins TRBV6-1 to TRBJ2-7; TRBD2 might be the D (5 bases). The specimen sequenced was PBMCs. The receptor was derived from a man between 40 and 49 years old in good health and CMV-seronegative. CDR3 in amino acids: CASSPSGIRSYEQYF. The CDR3 nucleotides are TGTGCCAGCAGTCCTTCCGGGATACGGTCCTACGAGCAGTACTTC.